The clone carrying this T cell receptor (beta chain) was observed a few times. TCRdb analysed the RT-PCR reads with MiXCR anew, one entry per CDR3 protein. The table shows about 680,000 distinct CDR3 sequences, with around 14% occurring only once. The CDR3 totals 11 residues. CDR1 is DFQATT and CDR2 is SNEGSKA in the germline V gene (reference sequence). The germline V and J ends were trimmed by 5 bases and 5 bases, with 9 bases remaining between them. This receptor was obtained from a female donor in good health, serving as a healthy control. V usage is TRBV20-1 and J usage is TRBJ2-5; D is possibly TRBD2 (5 bases). Material: memory CD4+ T cells from blood. The CDR3 region has the DNA TGCAGTGCTGGATTAGCGGAGACCCAGTACTTC. Encoded protein: CSAGLAETQYF.